The 14 T cell receptor beta chains listed next were all sequenced from one sample in a study of blood T cell repertoires in COVID-19. Sequencing was performed with immunoSEQ multiplex PCR; in TCRdb, only in-frame clones are kept and a portion is missing. The sample holds over 80,000 clones, about nine tenths seen once. Sample: peripheral blood. The origin of the receptors is a man between 45 and 60 years old with acute or convalescent COVID-19.

The rearrangement links TRBV11-2 to TRBJ2-1, with D perhaps matching TRBD1 (6 bases). CDR1 and CDR2 from the germline V gene are SGHAT and FQNNGV. Trimming pared 3 bases from V and 6 bases from J, leaving 15 bases between. The CDR3 has 15 residues. CDR3 residues: CASSLGDTQANEQFF. As DNA, the CDR3 is TGTGCCAGCAGCTTGGGGGACACCCAGGCCAATGAGCAGTTCTTC.

This sequence joins TRBV15 and TRBJ2-1, with 10 bases lining up with TRBD2. In germline, CDR1 is LNHNV, CDR2 YYDKDF (reference sequence). The J segment lost 1 base and the V segment lost 1 base, leaving 4 bases of the junction unmatched. The CDR3 sequence is 17 residues long. The CDR3 nucleotides read TGTGCCACCAGCAGAGGCTTAGCGGGAGGTTCCTACAATGAGCAGTTCTTC. It specifies CATSRGLAGGSYNEQFF.

The CDR3, as DNA: TGTGCCAGCAGCTTAGGCCGGGGGAGCTCCTACAATGAGCAGTTCTTC. The encoded protein is CASSLGRGSSYNEQFF. The chain joins TRBV7-2 to TRBJ2-1; D perhaps matches TRBD2 (6 bases). Germline CDR1 SGHTA, CDR2 FQGNSA. The CDR3 has 16 amino acids. Trimming stripped 1 base from V and 0 bases from J, with 10 bases between.

The rearrangement links TRBV29-1 to TRBJ1-3; 8 bases align to TRBD1. CDR3 length equals 16 residues. Germline CDR1 SQVTM, CDR2 ANQGSEA. With 4 bases clipped from V and 0 bases from J, the junction kept 8 bases outside the gene matches. The CDR3 DNA is TGCAGCGTTGTTAGGACAGGGACGAGCTCTGGAAACACCATATATTTT. Translated: CSVVRTGTSSGNTIYF.

The chain links TRBV10-1 to TRBJ1-6, with D maybe TRBD1 (6 bases). Germline values: CDR1 WNHNN, CDR2 SYGVQD (reference sequence). The CDR3 loop spans 18 amino acids. Trimming left V 0 bases short and J 2 bases short, with 14 bases between. CDR3 nucleotide sequence: TGCGCCAGCAGTGAGTCTGAAGGGGGTAGGACCTATAATTCACCCCTCCACTTT. Its translation: CASSESEGGRTYNSPLHF.

This chain joins TRBV19 and TRBJ1-1; D ambiguous. V dropped 1 base and J dropped 5 bases, with 14 bases sitting between them. The germline CDR1 and CDR2 sequences are LNHDA and SQIVND (reference sequence). The CDR3 covers 15 residues. The CDR3 sequence is CASSIGLGYRTEAFF. The CDR3 DNA sequence: TGTGCCAGTAGTATAGGGCTGGGCTATAGAACTGAAGCTTTCTTT. The variable domain in full, completed from reference TRBV19 and TRBJ1-1, reads DGGITQSPKYLFRKEGQNVTLSCEQNLNHDAMYWYRQDPGQGLRLIYYSQIVNDFQKGDIAEGYSVSREKKESFPLTVTSAQKNPTAFYLCASSIGLGYRTEAFFGQGTRLTVV.

This chain connects TRBV2 to TRBJ2-7; D gene uncertain. Trimming took off 1 base at V and 3 bases at J, with 13 bases between the two ends. CDR3 length: 15 residues. CDR1 and CDR2 (germline): SNHLY, FYNNEI. The chain's CDR3 is CASSEGSLKFYEQYF. As DNA, the CDR3 is TGTGCCAGCAGTGAAGGGAGCCTAAAATTCTACGAGCAGTACTTC.

The gene calls are TRBV7-6 and TRBJ2-3, with D possibly matching TRBD2 (6 bases). The germline V gene has CDR1 SGHVS and CDR2 FNYEAQ. Trimming pared 1 base from V and 5 bases from J, leaving 22 bases between. The CDR3 is 18 amino acids. The CDR3 DNA follows: TGTGCCAGCAGCTTAGATGGACCGGGCGGGATTTCGGGAGATACGCAGTATTTT. It yields the protein CASSLDGPGGISGDTQYF.

This chain connects TRBV5-1 to TRBJ1-5; the D gene is possibly TRBD1 (6 bases). Germline CDR1 SGHRS, CDR2 YFSETQ. The CDR3 runs 14 residues. V gave up 2 bases and J gave up 4 bases, with 10 bases separating them. The DNA of the CDR3 is TGCGCCAGCAGCTTAACCACAGGGAATCAGCCCCAGCATTTT. It is translated as CASSLTTGNQPQHF.

This clone has only one observation. The rearrangement uses TRBV11-2 and TRBJ2-7; D might be TRBD2 (6 bases). The germline gives CDR1 SGHAT, CDR2 FQNNGV. The CDR3 loop spans 18 amino acids. V gave up 2 bases and J gave up 2 bases, with 22 bases separating them. CDR3 region: CASSLSIGGQSRAYEQYF. For the CDR3, the DNA is TGTGCCAGCAGCTTAAGTATAGGAGGGCAATCCCGGGCCTACGAGCAGTACTTC.

The V call is TRBV6-7, the J call TRBJ1-2; TRBD1 aligns across 7 bases. TRBV6-7 is given ORF status, its function remaining uncertain. The V and J ends lost 5 bases and 7 bases, in that order; junction bases with no gene match: 10. The CDR3 extends over 14 amino acids. CDR3 coding DNA: TGTGCCAGCAGTCCCGACCTGAACAGGGGTGGCTACACCTTC. It specifies CASSPDLNRGGYTF.

This clone was seen only a few times. This chain links TRBV2 with TRBJ2-5, with 8 positions matching TRBD1. The length of the CDR3 is 15 residues. CDR1 and CDR2 (germline): SNHLY, FYNNEI. Losses at the gene ends were 7 bases for V and 4 bases for J; bases not matched to a gene: 11. The chain's CDR3 is CASTQSGGWRETQYF. CDR3 coding DNA: TGTGCCAGCACACAGTCAGGGGGCTGGCGAGAGACCCAGTACTTC.

The rearrangement links TRBV6-6 to TRBJ2-3; TRBD2 aligns across 7 bases. CDR3 length: 15 residues. Trimming cost V 8 bases and J 6 bases; bases outside gene matches: 14. Per the germline V gene, CDR1 is MNHNY and CDR2 is SVGAGI (reference sequence). The DNA for the CDR3 is TGTGCCAGCGGAGGTGGGCGGGGGTCCTCGGATACGCAGTATTTT. Translated, it gives CASGGGRGSSDTQYF.

The chain couples TRBV5-6 to TRBJ2-7, with a possible D match to TRBD1 (6 bases). V lost 4 bases and J 4 bases, leaving 18 bases between the germline ends. Germline CDR1 reads SGHDT; CDR2 reads YYEEEE. There are 15 residues in the CDR3. DNA of the CDR3: TGTGCCAGCAGCCAGGGGATTAATACAGGGTACGAGCAGTACTTC. It is translated as CASSQGINTGYEQYF.